These 10 T cell receptor beta chains originate from one sample sequenced in a study of T cell responses to AZD1222 COVID-19 vaccine. Assay: immunoSEQ multiplex PCR; the TCRdb copy retains only in-frame clones and omits some. The table shows 150,000 to 160,000 clones, with over 70% occurring only once. Here the sequenced sample was peripheral blood, taken 28 days after the second AZD1222 dose. The origin of the receptors is an adult who received the AZD1222 COVID-19 vaccine.

The CDR3 DNA follows: TGTGCCAGCAGTTCCCATCAGGGGGGTAGTGAGCAGTTCTTC. Encoded protein: CASSSHQGGSEQFF. The J gene is TRBJ2-1, the V gene TRBV27; a possible D gene is TRBD1 (7 bases). V lost 4 bases to trimming and J lost 9 bases, with 16 bases between them. Germline V gene lookup returns CDR1 MNHEY and CDR2 SMNVEV (reference sequence). This CDR3 is 14 amino acids long.

This clone occurred once. This chain uses TRBV5-6 with TRBJ2-7; perhaps TRBD2 as D (5 bases). Per the germline V gene, CDR1 is SGHDT and CDR2 is YYEEEE. The CDR3 has 14 residues. V dropped 4 bases and J dropped 6 bases, with 17 bases sitting between them. This chain's CDR3 is CASSRLVRAGEQYF. The CDR3 DNA reads TGTGCCAGCAGCCGTTTGGTGAGGGCCGGCGAGCAGTACTTC.

The gene calls are TRBV24-1 and TRBJ2-3; maybe TRBD2 (5 bases). The V gene's germline CDR1 is KGHDR and CDR2 SFDVKD. The CDR3 has 12 amino acids. The V gene lost 0 bases and the J gene lost 11 bases, with 8 bases spanning the gap. In DNA form, the CDR3 reads TGTGCCACCAGTGATTTGACTAGGGAGCAGTATTTT. This sequence encodes CATSDLTREQYF.

The rearrangement links TRBV18 to TRBJ1-2, with 10 nucleotides matching TRBD1. The CDR3 runs 14 residues. Germline V gives CDR1 KGHSH, CDR2 LQKENI. V gave up 4 bases and J gave up 5 bases; unmatched junction bases: 4. CDR3 protein: CASSHGTGEYGYTF. The CDR3 DNA sequence: TGTGCCAGCTCACACGGGACAGGGGAGTATGGCTACACCTTC. The whole variable domain, remainder taken from reference TRBV18 and TRBJ1-2, is NAGVMQNPRHLVRRRGQEARLRCSPMKGHSHVYWYRQLPEEGLKFMVYLQKENIIDESGMPKERFSAEFPKEGPSILRIQQVVRGDSAAYFCASSHGTGEYGYTFGSGTRLTVV.

Details on this clone: Other nucleotide sequences in the sample specify the same CDR3. This chain uses TRBV6-5 with TRBJ1-2; 8 bases align to TRBD1. Germline CDR1 MNHEY, CDR2 SVGAGI. Trimming cost V 2 bases and J 4 bases; bases outside gene matches: 6. This CDR3 contains 15 residues. The CDR3 DNA is TGTGCCAGCAGTTACCGCGGGACAGGAGGCTATGGCTACACCTTC. Translation gives CASSYRGTGGYGYTF.

The chain carries TRBV14 and TRBJ1-1; D is uncertain. Germline assignment: CDR1 SGHDN and CDR2 FVKESK. This CDR3 contains 14 residues. The V end lost 6 bases, the J end lost 1 base, and 12 bases lay between the germline ends. In DNA form, the CDR3 reads TGTGCCAGCAGGCCCTTGCGAGAGAACACTGAAGCTTTCTTT. It yields the protein CASRPLRENTEAFF.

This chain links TRBV6-5 with TRBJ1-1; D ambiguous. V was trimmed by 6 bases and J by 4 bases, leaving 9 bases between them. Germline assignment: CDR1 MNHEY and CDR2 SVGAGI. This CDR3 contains 12 residues. The CDR3 nucleotides are TGTGCCAGCAGCGTCCGGGTCACTGAAGCTTTCTTT. Its translation is CASSVRVTEAFF.

The chain joins TRBV6-5 to TRBJ2-3; D uncertain. The CDR3 consists of 14 residues. In germline, CDR1 is MNHEY, CDR2 SVGAGI. The V and J ends lost 6 bases and 0 bases respectively, with 10 bases between them. As DNA, the CDR3 is TGTGCCAGCAGCGTGAAGACTAGCACAGATACGCAGTATTTT. Translation gives CASSVKTSTDTQYF.

V usage is TRBV7-2 and J usage is TRBJ2-1; D possibly corresponds to TRBD2 (6 bases). V dropped 2 bases and J dropped 5 bases, with 25 bases sitting between them. This CDR3 is 19 amino acids long. The germline CDR1 and CDR2 sequences are SGHTA and FQGNSA. In DNA, the CDR3 is TGTGCCAGCAGCTTAAAGGGGTTTAGCGGTCCCAAGCGGGACAATGAGCAGTTCTTC. This sequence encodes CASSLKGFSGPKRDNEQFF. Combining the CDR3 with reference TRBV7-2 and TRBJ2-1 gives the whole variable domain GAGVSQSPSNKVTEKGKDVELRCDPISGHTALYWYRQSLGQGLEFLIYFQGNSAPDKSGLPSDRFSAERTGGSVSTLTIQRTQQEDSAVYLCASSLKGFSGPKRDNEQFFGPGTRLTVL.

This chain connects TRBV6-2 or TRBV6-3 to TRBJ2-3; D is unresolved. The V end was cut by 2 bases, the J end by 1 base, with 10 bases between. Germline lookup yields CDR1 MNHEY and CDR2 SVGEGT. This CDR3 region has 15 residues. The CDR3 sequence: CASSYRPTRTDTQYF. Written as DNA, the CDR3 is TGTGCCAGCAGTTACCGGCCGACCCGCACAGATACGCAGTATTTT.